The sample holds a few counts of the clone carrying this T cell receptor (beta chain). Germline lookup yields CDR1 SEHNR and CDR2 FQNEAQ (reference sequence). The CDR3 runs to 13 residues. Trimming shortened V by 10 bases and J by 4 bases, and 13 bases separated the two germline ends. Some clones are missing from TCRdb's copy, which holds only in-frame ones; the method was immunoSEQ multiplex PCR. This repertoire shows a few hundred thousand clones, 90% found once; its top ten account for 0.37%. The data were obtained in a study of cytomegalovirus exposure and HLA in healthy donors. The gene calls are TRBV7-9 and TRBJ2-2, with a possible D match to TRBD2 (6 bases). The TCR originated in a woman aged 18-29 years in good health and CMV-seronegative. The material sequenced was PBMCs. CDR3 bases: TGTGCCACGGGGGACGTGGGCACCGGGGAGCTGTTTTTT. This encodes CATGDVGTGELFF. Full variable domain (missing parts from reference TRBV7-9 and TRBJ2-2): DTGVSQNPRHKITKRGQNVTFRCDPISEHNRLYWYRQTLGQGPEFLTYFQNEAQLEKSRLLSDRFSAERPKGSFSTLEIQRTEQGDSAMYLCATGDVGTGELFFGEGSRLTVL.